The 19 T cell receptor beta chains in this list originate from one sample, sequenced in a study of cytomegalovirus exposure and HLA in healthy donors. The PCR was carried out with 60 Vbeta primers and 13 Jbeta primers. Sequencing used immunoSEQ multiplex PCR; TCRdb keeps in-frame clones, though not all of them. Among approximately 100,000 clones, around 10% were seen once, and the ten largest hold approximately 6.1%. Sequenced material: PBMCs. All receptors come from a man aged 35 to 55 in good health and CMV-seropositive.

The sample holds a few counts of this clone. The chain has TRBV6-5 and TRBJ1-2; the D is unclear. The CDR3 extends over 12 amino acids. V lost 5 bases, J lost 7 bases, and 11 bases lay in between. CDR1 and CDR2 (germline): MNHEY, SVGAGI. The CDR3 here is CASSQHPPGYTF. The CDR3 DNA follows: TGTGCCAGCAGTCAACACCCCCCTGGCTACACCTTC.

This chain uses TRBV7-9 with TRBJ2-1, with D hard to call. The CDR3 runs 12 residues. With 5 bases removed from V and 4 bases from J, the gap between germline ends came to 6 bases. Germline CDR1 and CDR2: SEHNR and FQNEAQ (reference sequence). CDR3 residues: CASSLSYNEQFF. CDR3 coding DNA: TGTGCCAGCAGCCTCTCGTACAATGAGCAGTTCTTC.

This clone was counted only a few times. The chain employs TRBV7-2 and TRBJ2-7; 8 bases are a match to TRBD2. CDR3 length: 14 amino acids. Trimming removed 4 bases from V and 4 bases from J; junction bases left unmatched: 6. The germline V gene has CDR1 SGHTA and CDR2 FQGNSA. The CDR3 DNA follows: TGTGCCAGCAGCTCCTCCTCGGGGGGGTACGAGCAGTACTTC. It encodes CASSSSSGGYEQYF. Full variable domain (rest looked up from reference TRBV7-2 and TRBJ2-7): GAGVSQSPSNKVTEKGKDVELRCDPISGHTALYWYRQSLGQGLEFLIYFQGNSAPDKSGLPSDRFSAERTGGSVSTLTIQRTQQEDSAVYLCASSSSSGGYEQYFGPGTRLTVT.

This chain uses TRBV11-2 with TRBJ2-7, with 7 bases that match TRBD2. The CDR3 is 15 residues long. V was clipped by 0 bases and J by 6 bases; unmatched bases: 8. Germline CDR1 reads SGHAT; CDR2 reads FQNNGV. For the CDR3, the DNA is TGTGCCAGCAGCTTAGAGGGGGGAGGGTTAAGCGAGCAGTACTTC. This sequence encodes CASSLEGGGLSEQYF.

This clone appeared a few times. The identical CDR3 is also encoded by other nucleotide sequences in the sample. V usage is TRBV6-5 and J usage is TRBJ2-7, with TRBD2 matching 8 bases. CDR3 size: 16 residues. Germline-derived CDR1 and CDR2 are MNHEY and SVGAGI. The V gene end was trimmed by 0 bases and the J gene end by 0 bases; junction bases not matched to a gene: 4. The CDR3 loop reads CASSYSGSGSSYEQYF. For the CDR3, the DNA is TGTGCCAGCAGTTACTCTGGCAGCGGGAGCTCCTACGAGCAGTACTTC.

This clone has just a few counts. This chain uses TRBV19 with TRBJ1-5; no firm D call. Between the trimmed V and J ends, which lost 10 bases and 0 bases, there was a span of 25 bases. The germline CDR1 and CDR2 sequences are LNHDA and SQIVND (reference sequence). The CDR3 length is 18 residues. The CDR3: CATTRVYPMPYSNQPQHF. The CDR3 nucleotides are TGTGCCACGACTCGAGTCTACCCTATGCCCTATAGCAATCAGCCCCAGCATTTT. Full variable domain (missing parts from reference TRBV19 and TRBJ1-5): DGGITQSPKYLFRKEGQNVTLSCEQNLNHDAMYWYRQDPGQGLRLIYYSQIVNDFQKGDIAEGYSVSREKKESFPLTVTSAQKNPTAFYLCATTRVYPMPYSNQPQHFGDGTRLSIL.

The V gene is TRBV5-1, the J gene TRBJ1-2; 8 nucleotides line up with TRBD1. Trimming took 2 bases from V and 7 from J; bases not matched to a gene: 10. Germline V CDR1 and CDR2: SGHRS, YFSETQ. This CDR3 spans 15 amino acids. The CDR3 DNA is TGCGCCAGCAGCTTTCTGTTCGCAGGGGGCATTGGCTACACCTTC. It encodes CASSFLFAGGIGYTF. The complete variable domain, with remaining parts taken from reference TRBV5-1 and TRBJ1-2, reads KAGVTQTPRYLIKTRGQQVTLSCSPISGHRSVSWYQQTPGQGLQFLFEYFSETQRNKGNFPGRFSGRQFSNSRSEMNVSTLELGDSALYLCASSFLFAGGIGYTFGSGTRLTVV.

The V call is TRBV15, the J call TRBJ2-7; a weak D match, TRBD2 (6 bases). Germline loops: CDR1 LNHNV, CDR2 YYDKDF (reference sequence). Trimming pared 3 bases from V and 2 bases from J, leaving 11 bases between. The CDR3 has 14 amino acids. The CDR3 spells CATSSSGLTYEQYF. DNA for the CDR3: TGTGCCACCAGCAGTTCGGGACTCACCTACGAGCAGTACTTC.

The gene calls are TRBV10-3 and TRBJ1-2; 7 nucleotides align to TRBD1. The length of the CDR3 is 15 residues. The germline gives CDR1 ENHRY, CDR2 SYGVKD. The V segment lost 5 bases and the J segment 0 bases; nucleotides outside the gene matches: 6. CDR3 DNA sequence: TGTGCCATCAGTTTAAGGGGGCCCTCTAACTATGGCTACACCTTC. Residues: CAISLRGPSNYGYTF.

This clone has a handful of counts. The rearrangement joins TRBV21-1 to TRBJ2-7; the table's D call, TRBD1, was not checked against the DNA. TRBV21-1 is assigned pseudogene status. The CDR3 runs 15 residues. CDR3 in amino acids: CASSSSDRGLYEQYF. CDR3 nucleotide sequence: TGTGCCAGCAGCTCATCTGACAGGGGATTATACGAGCAGTACTTC.

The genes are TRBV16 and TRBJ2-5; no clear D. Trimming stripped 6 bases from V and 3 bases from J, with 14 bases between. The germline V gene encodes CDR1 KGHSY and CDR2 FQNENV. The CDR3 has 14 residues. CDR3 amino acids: CASRQYSIEETQYF. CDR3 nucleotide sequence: TGTGCCAGCAGACAGTACTCCATAGAAGAGACCCAGTACTTC.

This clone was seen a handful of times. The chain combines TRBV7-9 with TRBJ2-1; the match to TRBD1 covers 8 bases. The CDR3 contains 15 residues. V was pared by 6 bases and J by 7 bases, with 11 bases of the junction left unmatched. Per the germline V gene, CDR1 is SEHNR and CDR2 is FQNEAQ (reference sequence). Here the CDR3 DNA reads TGTGCCAGCAGAACCCTCCAGGGGGCTAAAAATGAGCAGTTCTTC. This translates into CASRTLQGAKNEQFF.

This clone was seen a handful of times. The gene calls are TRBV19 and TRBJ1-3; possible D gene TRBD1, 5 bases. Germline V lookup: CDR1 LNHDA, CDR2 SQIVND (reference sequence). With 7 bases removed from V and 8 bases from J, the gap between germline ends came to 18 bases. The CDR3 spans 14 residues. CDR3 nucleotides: TGTGCCAGTACACTATGGGGCCGATCGGACACCATATATTTT. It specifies CASTLWGRSDTIYF.

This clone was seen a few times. In DNA, the CDR3 is TGTGCCTGGGGAGGCCTCGGGACTAGCCTCCACGAGCAGTACTTC. It translates to CAWGGLGTSLHEQYF. This sequence joins TRBV30 and TRBJ2-7; 9 bases map to TRBD2. The V gene's germline CDR1 is GTSNPN and CDR2 SVGIG (reference sequence). With 5 bases clipped from V and 5 bases from J, the junction kept 13 bases outside the gene matches. There are 15 residues in the CDR3.

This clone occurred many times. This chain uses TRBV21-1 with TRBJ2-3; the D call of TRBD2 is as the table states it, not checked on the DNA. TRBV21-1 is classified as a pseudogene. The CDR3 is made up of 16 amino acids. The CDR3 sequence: CASSTLAEAPPDTQYF. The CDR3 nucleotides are TGTGCCAGCAGCACGCTAGCGGAAGCCCCCCCAGATACGCAGTATTTT.

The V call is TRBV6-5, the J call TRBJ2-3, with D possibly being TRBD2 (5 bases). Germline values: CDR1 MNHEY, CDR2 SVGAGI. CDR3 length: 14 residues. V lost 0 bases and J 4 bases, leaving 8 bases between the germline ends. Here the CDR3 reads CASSYSGVSDTQYF. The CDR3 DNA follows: TGTGCCAGCAGTTACTCGGGAGTTTCAGATACGCAGTATTTT.

The CDR3 nucleotides read TGTGCCAGCAGAGCCGGGACAGGGGATGAAAAACTGTTTTTT. Translation: CASRAGTGDEKLFF. This sequence joins TRBV2 and TRBJ1-4; TRBD1 matches 10 bases. This CDR3 comprises 14 residues. CDR1 and CDR2 (germline): SNHLY, FYNNEI. Trimming took 6 bases from V and 6 from J; bases not matched to a gene: 4.

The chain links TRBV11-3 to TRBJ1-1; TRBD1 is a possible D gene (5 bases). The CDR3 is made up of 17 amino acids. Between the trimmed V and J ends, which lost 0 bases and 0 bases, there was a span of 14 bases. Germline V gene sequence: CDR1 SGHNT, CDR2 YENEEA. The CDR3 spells CASSLEGRPTVNTEAFF. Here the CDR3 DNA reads TGTGCCAGCAGCTTAGAGGGTCGCCCGACAGTGAACACTGAAGCTTTCTTT.

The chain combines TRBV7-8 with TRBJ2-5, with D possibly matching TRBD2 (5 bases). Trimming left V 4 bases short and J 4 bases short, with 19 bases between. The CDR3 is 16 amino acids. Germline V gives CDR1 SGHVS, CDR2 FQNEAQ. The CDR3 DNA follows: TGTGCCAGCAGCTCTTGGAGCGGAGACCCTTTAGAGACCCAGTACTTC. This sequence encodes CASSSWSGDPLETQYF. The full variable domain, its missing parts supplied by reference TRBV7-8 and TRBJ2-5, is GAGVSQSPRYKVAKRGQDVALRCDPISGHVSLFWYQQALGQGPEFLTYFQNEAQLDKSGLPSDRFFAERPEGSVSTLKIQRTQQEDSAVYLCASSSWSGDPLETQYFGPGTRLLVL.